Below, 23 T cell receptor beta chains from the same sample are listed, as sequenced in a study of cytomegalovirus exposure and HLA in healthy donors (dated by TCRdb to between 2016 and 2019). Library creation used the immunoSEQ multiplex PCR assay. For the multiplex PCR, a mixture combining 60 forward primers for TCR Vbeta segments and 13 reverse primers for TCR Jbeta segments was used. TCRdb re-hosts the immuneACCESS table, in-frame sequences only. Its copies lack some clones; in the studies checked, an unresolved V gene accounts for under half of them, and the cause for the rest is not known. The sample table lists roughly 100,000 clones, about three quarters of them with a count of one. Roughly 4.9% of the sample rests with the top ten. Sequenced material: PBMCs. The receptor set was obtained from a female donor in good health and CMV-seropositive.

The CDR3 loop is CASSGLGREQYF. DNA of the CDR3: TGTGCCAGCAGTGGACTAGGTCGCGAGCAGTACTTC. The chain combines TRBV25-1 with TRBJ2-7; a weak D match, TRBD2 (6 bases). The CDR3 runs to 12 residues. Germline assignment: CDR1 MGHDK and CDR2 SYGVNS. The V and J ends lost 4 bases and 6 bases respectively, with 10 bases between them.

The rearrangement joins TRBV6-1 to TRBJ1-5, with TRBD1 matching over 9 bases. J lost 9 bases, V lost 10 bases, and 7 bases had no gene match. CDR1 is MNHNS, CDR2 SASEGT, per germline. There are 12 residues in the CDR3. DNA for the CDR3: TGTGCCACCCGGACAGGGGTAGCGCCCCAGCATTTT. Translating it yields CATRTGVAPQHF.

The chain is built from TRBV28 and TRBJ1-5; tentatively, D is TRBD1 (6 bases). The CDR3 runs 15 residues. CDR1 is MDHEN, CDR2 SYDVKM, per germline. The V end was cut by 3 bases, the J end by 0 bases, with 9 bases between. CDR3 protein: CASSFGTLSNQPQHF. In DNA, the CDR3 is TGTGCCAGCAGTTTCGGGACACTTAGCAATCAGCCCCAGCATTTT.

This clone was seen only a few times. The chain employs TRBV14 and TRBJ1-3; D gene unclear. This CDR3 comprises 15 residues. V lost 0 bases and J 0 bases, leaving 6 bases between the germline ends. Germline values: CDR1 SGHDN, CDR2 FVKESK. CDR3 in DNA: TGTGCCAGCAGCCAAGACCCGAGCTCTGGAAACACCATATATTTT. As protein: CASSQDPSSGNTIYF.

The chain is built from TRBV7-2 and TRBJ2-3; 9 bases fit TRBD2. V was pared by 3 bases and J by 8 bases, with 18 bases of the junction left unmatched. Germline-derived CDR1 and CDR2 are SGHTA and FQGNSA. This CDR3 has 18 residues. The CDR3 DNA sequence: TGTGCCAGCAGCTTGGGGGGATTTGGGCGGGGGGGCTTAGGTACGCAGTATTTT. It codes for CASSLGGFGRGGLGTQYF.

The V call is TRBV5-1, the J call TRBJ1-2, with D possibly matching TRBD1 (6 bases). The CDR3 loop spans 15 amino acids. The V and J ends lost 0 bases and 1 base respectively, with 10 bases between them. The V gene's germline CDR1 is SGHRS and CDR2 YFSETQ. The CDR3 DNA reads TGCGCCAGCAGCTTGGGGGGACAAGATAACTATGGCTACACCTTC. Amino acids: CASSLGGQDNYGYTF.

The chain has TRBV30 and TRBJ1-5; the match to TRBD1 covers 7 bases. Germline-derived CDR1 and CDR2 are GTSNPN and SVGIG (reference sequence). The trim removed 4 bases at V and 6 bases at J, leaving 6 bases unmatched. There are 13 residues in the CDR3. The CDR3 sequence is CAWTTGASQPQHF. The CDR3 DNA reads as TGTGCCTGGACAACAGGGGCAAGTCAGCCCCAGCATTTT.

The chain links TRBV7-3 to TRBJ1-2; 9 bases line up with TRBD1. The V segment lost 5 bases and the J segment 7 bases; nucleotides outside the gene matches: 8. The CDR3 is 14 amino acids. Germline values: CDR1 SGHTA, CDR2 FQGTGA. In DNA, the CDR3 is TGTGCCAGCAGCCCCGGACAGGGGATATCTGGCTACACCTTC. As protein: CASSPGQGISGYTF. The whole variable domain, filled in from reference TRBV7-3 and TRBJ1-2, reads GAGVSQTPSNKVTEKGKYVELRCDPISGHTALYWYRQSLGQGPEFLIYFQGTGAADDSGLPNDRFFAVRPEGSVSTLKIQRTERGDSAVYLCASSPGQGISGYTFGSGTRLTVV.

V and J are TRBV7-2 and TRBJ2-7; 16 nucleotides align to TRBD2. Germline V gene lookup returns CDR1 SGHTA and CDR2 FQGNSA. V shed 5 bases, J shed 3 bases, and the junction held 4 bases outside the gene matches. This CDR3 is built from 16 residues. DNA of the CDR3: TGTGCCAGCAGCCACGGGACTAGCGGGGGGGGCTACGAGCAGTACTTC. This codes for CASSHGTSGGGYEQYF.

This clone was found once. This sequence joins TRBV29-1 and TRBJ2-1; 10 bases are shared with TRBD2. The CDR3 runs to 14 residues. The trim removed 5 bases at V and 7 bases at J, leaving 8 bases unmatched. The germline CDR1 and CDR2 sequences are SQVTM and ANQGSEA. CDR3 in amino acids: CSVSSGSAGNEQFF. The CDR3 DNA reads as TGCAGCGTTTCTAGCGGGAGTGCTGGGAATGAGCAGTTCTTC.

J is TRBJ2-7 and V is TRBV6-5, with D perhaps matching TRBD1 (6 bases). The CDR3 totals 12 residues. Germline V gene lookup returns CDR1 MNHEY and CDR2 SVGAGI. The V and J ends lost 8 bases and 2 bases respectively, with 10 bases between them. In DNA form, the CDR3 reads TGTGCCAGCGGGGGCACTACCTACGAGCAGTACTTC. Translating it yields CASGGTTYEQYF.

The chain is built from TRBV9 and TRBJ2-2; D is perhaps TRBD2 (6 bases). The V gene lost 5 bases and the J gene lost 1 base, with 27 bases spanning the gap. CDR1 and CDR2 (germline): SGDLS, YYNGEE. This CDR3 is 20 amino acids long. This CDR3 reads CASRHNIGGPPFENTGELFF. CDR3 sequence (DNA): TGTGCCAGCAGACACAATATAGGAGGGCCCCCCTTTGAGAACACCGGGGAGCTGTTTTTT.

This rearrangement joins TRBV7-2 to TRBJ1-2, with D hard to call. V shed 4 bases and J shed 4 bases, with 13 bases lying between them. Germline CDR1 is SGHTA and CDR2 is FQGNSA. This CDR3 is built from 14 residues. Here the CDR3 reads CASSSTAGSYGYTF. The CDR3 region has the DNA TGTGCCAGCAGCTCTACGGCGGGGTCCTATGGCTACACCTTC.

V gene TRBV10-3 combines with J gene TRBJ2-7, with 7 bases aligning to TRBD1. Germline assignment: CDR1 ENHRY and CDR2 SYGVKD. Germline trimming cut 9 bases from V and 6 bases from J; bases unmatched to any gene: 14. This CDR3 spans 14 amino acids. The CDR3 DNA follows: TGTGCCATTTCCTCCGACAGGGACAGCGGCGAGCAGTACTTC. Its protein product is CAISSDRDSGEQYF.

CDR3 sequence reads: CAWSAGTLEAFF. The CDR3 DNA follows: TGTGCCTGGAGCGCCGGGACATTAGAGGCTTTCTTT. This chain connects TRBV30 to TRBJ1-1; maybe TRBD1 (6 bases). CDR1 is GTSNPN, CDR2 SVGIG, per germline (reference sequence). The CDR3 covers 12 residues. Trimming left V 3 bases short and J 11 bases short, with 16 bases between.

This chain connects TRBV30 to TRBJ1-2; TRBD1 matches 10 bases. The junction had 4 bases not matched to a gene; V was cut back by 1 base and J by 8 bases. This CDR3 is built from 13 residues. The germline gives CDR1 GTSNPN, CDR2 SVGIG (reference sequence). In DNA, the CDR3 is TGTGCCTGGAGTGGACAGGGGGCTAGCGGCTACACCTTC. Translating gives CAWSGQGASGYTF.

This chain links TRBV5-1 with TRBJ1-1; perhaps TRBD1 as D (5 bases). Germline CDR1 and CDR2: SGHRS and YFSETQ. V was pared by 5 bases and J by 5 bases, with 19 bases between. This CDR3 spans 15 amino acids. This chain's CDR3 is CASRPPGRGWTEAFF. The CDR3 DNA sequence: TGCGCCAGCAGGCCACCAGGGAGGGGTTGGACTGAAGCTTTCTTT.

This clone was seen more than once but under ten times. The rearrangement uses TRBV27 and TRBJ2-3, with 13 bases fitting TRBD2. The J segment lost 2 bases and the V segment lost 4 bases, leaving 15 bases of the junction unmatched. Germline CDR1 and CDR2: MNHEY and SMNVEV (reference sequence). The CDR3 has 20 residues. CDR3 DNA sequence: TGTGCCAGCAGTTCCAAAAAACCGGGACTAGCGGGGAGACTCACAGATACGCAGTATTTT. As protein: CASSSKKPGLAGRLTDTQYF.

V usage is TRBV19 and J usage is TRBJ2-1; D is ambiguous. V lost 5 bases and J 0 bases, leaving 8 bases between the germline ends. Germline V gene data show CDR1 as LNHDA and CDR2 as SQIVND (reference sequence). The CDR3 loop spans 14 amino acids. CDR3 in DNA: TGTGCCAGTAGTTCTATTACCTCCTACAATGAGCAGTTCTTC. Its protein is CASSSITSYNEQFF.

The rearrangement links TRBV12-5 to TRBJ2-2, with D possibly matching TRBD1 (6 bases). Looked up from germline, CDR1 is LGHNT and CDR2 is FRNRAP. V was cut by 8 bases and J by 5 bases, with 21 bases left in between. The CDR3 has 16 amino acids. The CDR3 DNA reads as TGTGCTAGTTCCCGTAAAGGGGGAGTTGGAACCGGGGAGCTGTTTTTT. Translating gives CASSRKGGVGTGELFF.

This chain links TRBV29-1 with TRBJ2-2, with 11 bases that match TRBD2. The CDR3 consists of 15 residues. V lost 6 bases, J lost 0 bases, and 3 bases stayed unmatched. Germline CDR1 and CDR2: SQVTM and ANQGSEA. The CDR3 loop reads CSVVTSGANTGELFF. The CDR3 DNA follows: TGCAGCGTCGTGACTAGCGGGGCGAACACCGGGGAGCTGTTTTTT.

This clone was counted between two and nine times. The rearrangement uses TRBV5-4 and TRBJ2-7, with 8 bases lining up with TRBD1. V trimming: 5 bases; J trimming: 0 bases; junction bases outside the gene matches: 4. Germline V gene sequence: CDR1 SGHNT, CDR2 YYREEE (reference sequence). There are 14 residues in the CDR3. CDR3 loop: CASRPGQDSYEQYF. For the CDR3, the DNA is TGTGCCAGCAGGCCGGGACAGGACTCCTACGAGCAGTACTTC.

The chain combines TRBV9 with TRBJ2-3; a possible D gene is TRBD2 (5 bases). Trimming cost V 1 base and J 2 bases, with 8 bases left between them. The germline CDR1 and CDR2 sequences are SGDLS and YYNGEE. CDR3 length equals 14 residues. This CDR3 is CASSVSGVTDTQYF. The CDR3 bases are TGTGCCAGCAGCGTATCCGGGGTCACAGATACGCAGTATTTT.